This TCR beta chain was profiled in a study of shared clonotypes between healthy human individuals. Study overall: Contributing individuals were a couple of females and a few males aged 18 to 49. Findings and limits, study-wide: Around 5% of naive CD4 clonotypes were common to a few donors.

The CDR3 totals 17 residues. Trimming left V 0 bases short and J 3 bases short, with 17 bases between. Germline CDR1 reads SGHRS; CDR2 reads YFSETQ. Each of the donors was a healthy adult who was HIV-negative and had not had a recent acute infection or vaccination. About this clone itself: The antigen is undetermined.

As handled by the study authors: Filtering differed since immunoSEQ provided only junctions, with no quality scores. Generated by immunoSEQ multiplex PCR, the TCRdb table keeps only in-frame clones and is missing some. The DNA was the basis for D and trimming; V, J and clone size are from that table. Of 1,500,000 or so clones listed, 98% to 99% are singletons. The sequencing sample was made of naive CD4+ T cells sorted from blood. Specified subset: CD45RA+ positively selected. The source of this sequence is a man aged 25 to 40 in good health. The chain links TRBV5-1 to TRBJ2-3; possible D gene TRBD2, 6 bases. CDR3 bases: TGCGCCAGCAGCTTGGCCTTCGGGGGAGTTGGGACAGATACGCAGTATTTT. Translated, it gives CASSLAFGGVGTDTQYF.